This T cell receptor beta chain stems from a study of breast tumors, draining lymph nodes, adjacent tissues. Samples came from axillary lymph nodes draining the breast cancer. Each CDR3 protein gets one entry after TCRdb re-called the multiplex PCR reads with MiXCR. The data hold about 230,000 distinct CDR3 sequences, with approximately 29% observed a single time. This clonotype was observed at least ten times. Its antigen is still unknown. General study results and limits: Tumor TCR diversity was below lymph nodes but above nontumor tissue. The lymph node origin of tumor T cells was framed as consistent with a hypothesis, not demonstrated. The data were judged consistent with most tumor T cells coming from lymph node and expanding in tumor.

V was pared by 4 bases and J by 4 bases, with 15 bases between. CDR1 is SGDLS and CDR2 is YYNGEE in the germline V gene. The CDR3 extends over 15 amino acids. The chain is built from TRBV9 and TRBJ2-1, with TRBD2 as a possible D gene (6 bases). The clonotype comes from a female donor with breast cancer. Some clones in this sample may be carry-over from other donors' samples. The material sequenced was axillary lymph node tissue. DNA for the CDR3: TGTGCCAGCAGCACCCGGGACTCTCAATACAATGAGCAGTTCTTC. It translates to CASSTRDSQYNEQFF.